This T cell receptor (beta chain) was identified in a study of CD8+CD57+ T cells in acquired aplastic anemia. Across the whole study: CD4+ and CD8+ cells, once sorted, gave DNA averaging roughly 3.2 ug.

Trimming pared 5 bases from V and 7 bases from J, leaving 6 bases between. This CDR3 is 10 amino acids long. CDR1 is SNHLY, CDR2 FYNNEI, per germline. Findings of the study overall: Sharing between patients and controls was observed for twenty-nine CD8+ CDR3 sequences. CD8+ Simpson's diversity did not differ significantly between patients and controls.

Selection for sequencing was limited to patients who had shown CD8+CD57+ cell expansion by flow cytometry. In all patients, the disease was severe acquired aplastic anemia. Comments on this clonotype: What it binds is not known.

Genomic DNA templated the TCR beta VDJ and CDR3 profiling. MiXCR, applied by TCRdb to the reads, yields one record per CDR3 protein. The sample includes under 500,000 distinct CDR3 sequences, about a third seen only once; the top ten take 0.7% to 1%. The rearrangement joins TRBV2 to TRBJ2-7; D remains unclear. Sequenced sample: sorted CD4+, CD8+, or CD8+CD57+ T cells (not recorded which) from PBMCs. The source is a human donor with aplastic anemia. The CDR3 DNA follows: TGTGCCAGCAGTTTTGGTGAGCAGTACTTC. This gives the protein CASSFGEQYF.